This TCR beta chain was captured in a study of cytomegalovirus exposure and HLA in healthy donors. Study information: About 180 million T cells yielded 100 million or so unique TCR beta sequences in earlier analysis. Ancestry clustering placed 70% to 90% of more than 350 genotyped donors in the Caucasian-associated cluster.

Healthy people donating bone marrow made up the donors. A multiplex PCR was run with 60 Vbeta primers and 13 Jbeta primers. Some clones are missing from TCRdb's copy, which holds only in-frame ones; the method was immunoSEQ multiplex PCR. The table records more than 95,000 clones, approximately 80% of them present only once. The sequencing input was PBMCs. The sequence was collected from a young man in good health and CMV-seronegative.

CDR3 amino acids: CASSAPGTGLREAFF. The CDR3 nucleotides read TGTGCCAGCAGTGCACCCGGGACAGGACTCCGTGAAGCTTTCTTT. The rearrangement uses TRBV9 and TRBJ1-1; 8 nucleotides agree with TRBD1. There are 15 residues in the CDR3. After removal of 5 bases from V and 7 bases from J, the junction contained 13 bases not matched to a gene. CDR1 is SGDLS, CDR2 YYNGEE, per germline. The full variable domain, its missing parts supplied by reference TRBV9 and TRBJ1-1, is DSGVTQTPKHLITATGQRVTLRCSPRSGDLSVYWYQQSLDQGLQFLIQYYNGEERAKGNILERFSAQQFPDLHSELNLSSLELGDSALYFCASSAPGTGLREAFFGQGTRLTVV.